Following are 10 T cell receptor beta chains from one sample sequenced in a study of T cell repertoires in cytomegalovirus infection. MiXCR, applied by TCRdb to the reads, yields one record per CDR3 protein. Of under 800,000 distinct CDR3 sequences in the sample, roughly 26% were seen once. Sequences were obtained from CD8+ T cells from PBMCs. The receptors come from a human donor in good health (CMV status not recorded). Some clones in this sample may be carry-over from other donors' samples.

This clonotype was detected a few times. In nucleotides, the CDR3 is TGTGCCAGCAGTCCCCCCAGGGGGGGACAAGGAACAGATACGCAGTATTTT. Its protein product is CASSPPRGGQGTDTQYF. The chain joins TRBV28 to TRBJ2-3, with D tentatively TRBD1 or TRBD2 (7 bases each). Per the germline V gene, CDR1 is MDHEN and CDR2 is SYDVKM. V was cut by 5 bases and J by 3 bases, with 21 bases left in between. The CDR3 runs to 17 residues. Drawing the rest from reference TRBV28 and TRBJ2-3, the complete variable domain is DVKVTQSSRYLVKRTGEKVFLECVQDMDHENMFWYRQDPGLGLRLIYFSYDVKMKEKGDIPEGYSVSREKKERFSLILESASTNQTSMYLCASSPPRGGQGTDTQYFGPGTRLTVL.

This clonotype has a count of ten or more. The CDR3 DNA is TGTGCCAGCAGCTTCAGGGCTCGGAGTACTAATGAAAAACTGTTTTTT. Encoded protein: CASSFRARSTNEKLFF. The J gene is TRBJ1-4, the V gene TRBV7-9; D is possibly TRBD1 (5 bases). The length of the CDR3 is 16 residues. Germline values: CDR1 SEHNR, CDR2 FQNEAQ (reference sequence). V lost 3 bases and J 2 bases, leaving 13 bases between the germline ends.

This rearrangement joins TRBV20-1 to TRBJ1-5, with 9 bases identical to TRBD1. The CDR3 covers 14 residues. Germline CDR1 is DFQATT and CDR2 is SNEGSKA (reference sequence). The V and J ends lost 6 bases and 2 bases, in that order; junction bases with no gene match: 5. CDR3 sequence reads: CSALRTGGNQPQHF. DNA for the CDR3: TGCAGTGCCCTAAGGACAGGGGGCAATCAGCCCCAGCATTTT.

This clonotype was detected a few times. An end of the junction does not agree with germline; a read error may underlie this. The chain uses TRBV7-9 and TRBJ2-1; a possible D gene is TRBD2 (5 bases). The CDR3 sequence is 13 residues long. Germline V gene lookup returns CDR1 SEHNR and CDR2 FQNEAQ (reference sequence). This chain's CDR3 is CVSSLVVYNEQFF. The CDR3 DNA reads TGTGTCAGCTCACTAGTCGTTTACAATGAGCAGTTCTTC.

Of note for this clonotype: A read error may produce the germline difference seen at one junction end. The chain links TRBV6-2 or TRBV6-3 to TRBJ1-5, with a possible D match to TRBD1 (5 bases). The CDR3 totals 18 residues. Germline values: CDR1 MNHEY, CDR2 SVGEGT. CDR3 bases: TGTGCCAGCAGTTCGAGCCTCTGGGGCCAGAGGGTCGATCAGCCCCGGCATTTT. The encoded protein is CASSSSLWGQRVDQPRHF.

This clonotype was picked up a small number of times. The chain links TRBV3-1 to TRBJ2-4; 8 bases agree with TRBD1. V lost 2 bases and J lost 7; bases outside the gene matches: 16. Germline V gene data show CDR1 as LGHDT and CDR2 as YNNKEL (reference sequence). The CDR3 has 18 residues. CDR3 amino acids: CASSQFRIPQTGVNIQYF. The CDR3 coding sequence is TGTGCCAGCAGCCAATTTCGCATCCCACAGACAGGGGTTAACATTCAGTACTTC.

The chain's CDR3 is CASSFSGGGGEQFF. The CDR3 region has the DNA TGTGCCAGCAGTTTTAGCGGGGGGGGCGGTGAGCAGTTCTTC. The chain recombines TRBV6-5 with TRBJ2-1, with 11 nucleotides matching TRBD2. CDR3 size: 14 residues. Germline V lookup: CDR1 MNHEY, CDR2 SVGAGI. Germline trimming cut 4 bases from V and 9 bases from J; bases unmatched to any gene: 5.

The chain couples TRBV7-9 to TRBJ1-1, with 7 bases that match TRBD1. The junction had 6 bases not matched to a gene; V was cut back by 2 bases and J by 0 bases. The germline V gene encodes CDR1 SEHNR and CDR2 FQNEAQ (reference sequence). CDR3 size: 16 residues. DNA for the CDR3: TGTGCCAGCAGCTTATCCCCGGGACAGTTGAACACTGAAGCTTTCTTT. Translating it yields CASSLSPGQLNTEAFF.

The chain carries TRBV20-1 and TRBJ1-5; D is perhaps TRBD1 (5 bases). The CDR3 length is 16 residues. Trimming removed 3 bases at V and 0 bases at J, with 15 bases between. Germline V gene data show CDR1 as DFQATT and CDR2 as SNEGSKA (reference sequence). The CDR3 DNA is TGCAGTGCTAGGGCCAGGGCTTCCTATAGCAATCAGCCCCAGCATTTT. Amino acid sequence: CSARARASYSNQPQHF.

The chain recombines TRBV4-1 with TRBJ1-5; tentative D call: TRBD1 (5 bases). Germline CDR1 reads MGHRA; CDR2 reads YSYEKL. This CDR3 has 18 residues. V was pared by 0 bases and J by 6 bases, with 21 bases between. The CDR3 DNA reads TGCGCCAGCAGCCAAGAATCGGGGGTCGGGGCCTCGCGTCAGCCCCAGCATTTT. Protein: CASSQESGVGASRQPQHF.